This TCR beta chain appears in the sequencing data of a study of cytomegalovirus exposure and HLA in healthy donors. This table comes from immunoSEQ multiplex PCR, and its TCRdb copy is limited to in-frame clones, with some not included. The table shows about 360,000 clones, with about nine tenths occurring only once. Donors came from a validation cohort of approximately 110 subjects, distinct from the first 666-subject cohort. The germline V gene encodes CDR1 SGHDT and CDR2 YYEEEE. V was pared by 7 bases and J by 2 bases, with 13 bases between. The CDR3 covers 14 residues. Points from the study as a whole: The listing of 150 or so TCR beta chains classed them as cytomegalovirus-associated. In vitro assays verified that a few CMV-associated chains recognized CMV antigens specifically. According to reports, the classifier identified cytomegalovirus status with high specificity and sensitivity.

The count of this clone is one. Its antigen is not identified. The TCR comes from a young woman in good health and CMV-seronegative. J is TRBJ2-4 and V is TRBV5-6; TRBD1 is a possible D gene (6 bases). Material: PBMCs. The CDR3 reads CASGHRVTKNIQYF. The CDR3 coding sequence is TGTGCCAGCGGACACAGGGTGACCAAAAACATTCAGTACTTC. The variable domain in full, completed from reference TRBV5-6 and TRBJ2-4, reads DAGVTQSPTHLIKTRGQQVTLRCSPKSGHDTVSWYQQALGQGPQFIFQYYEEEERQRGNFPDRFSGHQFPNYSSELNVNALLLGDSALYLCASGHRVTKNIQYFGAGTRLSVL.